This TCR beta chain derives from a study of CXCR3-negative and CXCR3-positive naive CD8 T cells. Broader study findings: Relative to CXCR3-negative naive cells, CXCR3-positive naive cells had more hydrophobic TRB CDR3s.

5' RACE that incorporated UMI labels was used to prepare the TRB cDNA libraries. TCRdb reprocessed the 5' RACE reads and stores each CDR3 protein as one record, lacking DNA. This table holds 120,000 to 150,000 distinct CDR3 sequences. The CDR3 covers 13 residues. A word on this clonotype: Its antigen is as yet unknown.

V gene TRBV12-3 or TRBV12-4 combines with J gene TRBJ2-1. The sequenced sample consisted of naive CXCR3+ CD8+ T cells from blood. As to subset: CD45RO-CCR7+CD27+CD95- naive CD8+ T cells expressing CXCR3 (TNR3+). The TCR was taken from a human donor in good health. Some clones in this sample may be carry-over from other donors' samples. The CDR3 is CASSLETFNEQFF.